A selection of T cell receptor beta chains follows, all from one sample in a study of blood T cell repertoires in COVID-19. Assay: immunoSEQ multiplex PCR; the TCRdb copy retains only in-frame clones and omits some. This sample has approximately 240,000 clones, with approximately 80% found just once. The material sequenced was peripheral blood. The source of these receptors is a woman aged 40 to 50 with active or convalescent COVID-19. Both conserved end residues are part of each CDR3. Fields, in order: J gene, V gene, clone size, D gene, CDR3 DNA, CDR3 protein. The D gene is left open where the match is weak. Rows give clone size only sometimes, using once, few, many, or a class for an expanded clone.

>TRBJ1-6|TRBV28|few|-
TGTGCCAGCAGGCTTACTATACCCGGTTCACCCCTCCACTTT
CASRLTIPGSPLHF
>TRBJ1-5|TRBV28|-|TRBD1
TGTGCCGGATCCTACAGGGGCGCTCAGCCCCAGCATTTT
CAGSYRGAQPQHF
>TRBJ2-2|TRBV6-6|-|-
TGTGCCAGCAGTGGGTCCAGGGTGGCCGGGGAGCTGTTTTTT
CASSGSRVAGELFF
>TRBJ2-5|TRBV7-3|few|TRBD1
TGTGCCAGCAGCTTACTCGGGACAGGGGGGCAAGAGACCCAGTACTTC
CASSLLGTGGQETQYF
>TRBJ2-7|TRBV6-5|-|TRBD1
TGTGCCAGCAGTTACGGGACAGTCTACGAGCAGTACTTC
CASSYGTVYEQYF
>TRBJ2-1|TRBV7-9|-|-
TGTGCCAGCAGCTTTACAACTAGCCCTTCCTACAATGAGCAGTTCTTC
CASSFTTSPSYNEQFF
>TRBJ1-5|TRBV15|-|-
TGTGCCACCAGCAGAGATCGCCAGGGTGGGCCCCAGCATTTT
CATSRDRQGGPQHF
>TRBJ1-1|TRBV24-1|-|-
TGTGCCACCAGTGATTTAGGGGGTACTGAAGCTTTCTTT
CATSDLGGTEAFF
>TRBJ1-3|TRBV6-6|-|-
TGTGCCAGCAGTTACTCAGTAGAAGCCATATATTTT
CASSYSVEAIYF
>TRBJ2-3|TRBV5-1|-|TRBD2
TGCGCCAGCAGCTTCCCGCGGGGGGCTCCCGATACGCAGTATTTT
CASSFPRGAPDTQYF
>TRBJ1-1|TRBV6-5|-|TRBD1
TGTGCCAGCAGTTACGCGGACAGGGGGAACACTGAAGCTTTCTTT
CASSYADRGNTEAFF
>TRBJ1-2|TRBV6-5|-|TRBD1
TGTTCAAATCCGGGCCCTCAGGGGGATGGCTACACCTTC
CSNPGPQGDGYTF
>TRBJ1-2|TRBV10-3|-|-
TGTGCCATCAGTGAGCCGAGCTCCATTCGGGGGGGTGGCTACACCTTC
CAISEPSSIRGGGYTF
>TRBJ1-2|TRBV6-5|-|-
TGTGCCAGCACCTTAGGGGGGGGGCTTCGCTATGGCTACACCTTC
CASTLGGGLRYGYTF
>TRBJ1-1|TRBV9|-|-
TGTGCCAGCAGCGTGGACAGGAACACTGAAGCTTTCTTT
CASSVDRNTEAFF
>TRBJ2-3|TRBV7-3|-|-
TGTGCCAGCAGCTTATCAGGTGGAGGAGCAGATACGCAGTATTTT
CASSLSGGGADTQYF
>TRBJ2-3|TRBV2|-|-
TGTGCCAGCAGTGTAGGCACAGATACGCAGTATTTT
CASSVGTDTQYF
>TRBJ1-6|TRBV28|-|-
TGTGCCAGCAGTCCTTCACAGGGATCCTATAATTCACCCCTCCACTTT
CASSPSQGSYNSPLHF
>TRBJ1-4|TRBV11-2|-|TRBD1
TGTGCCAGCAGCTTCGGACAGGCCCCTAATGAAAAACTGTTTTTT
CASSFGQAPNEKLFF
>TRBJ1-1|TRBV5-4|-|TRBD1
TGTGCCAGCAGCCTAAGACAGGGGCGTCACACTGAAGCTTTCTTT
CASSLRQGRHTEAFF
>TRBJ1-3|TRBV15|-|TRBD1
TGTGCCACCAGCAGAAGAATGGACAGGGCGGGAAACACCATATATTTT
CATSRRMDRAGNTIYF
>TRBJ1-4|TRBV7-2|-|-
TGTGCCAGCAGCTTAAATTTGGGGGGAAATGAAAAACTGTTTTTT
CASSLNLGGNEKLFF
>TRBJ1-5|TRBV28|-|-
TGTGCCAGCAGTTTATATAGGGGTTCCTATAGCAATCAGCCCCAGCATTTT
CASSLYRGSYSNQPQHF
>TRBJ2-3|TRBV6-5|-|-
TGTGCCAGCAATACCGGGGGGCGAATGGATACGCAGTATTTT
CASNTGGRMDTQYF
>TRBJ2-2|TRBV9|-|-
TGTGCCAGCAGCGCGCCCATCGGAGGTAACACCGGGGAGCTGTTTTTT
CASSAPIGGNTGELFF
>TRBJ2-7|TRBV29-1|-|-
TGCAGCGTTGATGTCTCAGGGGCCTACGAGCAGTACTTC
CSVDVSGAYEQYF
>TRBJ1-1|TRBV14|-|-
TGTGCCAGCAGCCAGACAGGGAACACTGAAGCTTTCTTT
CASSQTGNTEAFF
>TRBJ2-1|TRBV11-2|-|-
TGTGCCAGCAGATCGACAGCTTTTTCCTACAATGAGCAGTTCTTC
CASRSTAFSYNEQFF
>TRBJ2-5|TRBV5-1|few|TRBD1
TGCGCCAGCAGCTTGGACGGTTGGGACAGTCGACAAGAGACCCAGTACTTC
CASSLDGWDSRQETQYF
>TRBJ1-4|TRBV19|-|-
TGTGCCAGTAGTCTCGGCGGGGGAAAACTGTTTTTT
CASSLGGGKLFF
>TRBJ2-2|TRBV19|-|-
TGTGCCAGTAGTTCGCGGGGAGCCCTAGGGGGGGAGCTGTTTTTT
CASSSRGALGGELFF
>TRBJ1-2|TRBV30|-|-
TGTGCCTGGAGTGGAACTACTTTAGCCTATGGCTACACCTTC
CAWSGTTLAYGYTF
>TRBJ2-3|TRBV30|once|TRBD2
TGTGCCTGGAGTGATAGCGGGTCCGGCACAGATACGCAGTATTTT
CAWSDSGSGTDTQYF
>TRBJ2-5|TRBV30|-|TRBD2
TGTGCCTGGAGCCCTAGGGAGGGTTGGGAGACCCAGTACTTC
CAWSPREGWETQYF
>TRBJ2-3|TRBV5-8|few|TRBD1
TGTGCCAGTAGGAGGACAGGGGTAGATACGCAGTATTTT
CASRRTGVDTQYF
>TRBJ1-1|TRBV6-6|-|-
TGTGCCAGCAGCGAACAGCTGAACACTGAAGCTTTCTTT
CASSEQLNTEAFF
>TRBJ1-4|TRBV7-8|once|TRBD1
TGTGCCAGCAGCCCGACAGGGGCCCGTGGAGAAAAACTGTTTTTT
CASSPTGARGEKLFF
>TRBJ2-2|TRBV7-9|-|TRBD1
TGTGCCAGCAGCTCGGGACAGGGGGCTGTCGGGGAGCTGTTTTTT
CASSSGQGAVGELFF
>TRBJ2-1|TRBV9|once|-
TGTGCCAGCAGCACACGCGGTGGGTTTCGCGGTGGTGAGCAGTTCTTC
CASSTRGGFRGGEQFF
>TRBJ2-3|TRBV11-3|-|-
TGTGCCAGCAGCTTCCAGGGTATAGGAGATACGCAGTATTTT
CASSFQGIGDTQYF
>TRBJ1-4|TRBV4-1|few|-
TGCGCCTCCCAGGCGGGGCAGGGTAATGAAAAACTGTTTTTT
CASQAGQGNEKLFF
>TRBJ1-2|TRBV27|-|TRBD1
TGTGCCAGCAGTCCCACCCCGGACAGGCGAAGTGGCTACACCTTC
CASSPTPDRRSGYTF
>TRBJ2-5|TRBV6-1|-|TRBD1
TGTGCCAGCAGTGAAAGGGACAGGTGGGACTGGACCCAGTACTTC
CASSERDRWDWTQYF
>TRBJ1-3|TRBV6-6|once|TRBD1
TGTGCCAGCAGTTACGACAGGGTCGGGCGAAACACCATATATTTT
CASSYDRVGRNTIYF
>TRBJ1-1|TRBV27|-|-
TGTGCCAGCAGTTTAGTAGTCTGGACTAACATGGAGGTTGAAGCTTTCTTT
CASSLVVWTNMEVEAFF
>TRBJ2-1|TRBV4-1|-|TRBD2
TGCGCCAGCAGCCAACGTAGGACTAGCGGGGACTACAATGAGCAGTTCTTC
CASSQRRTSGDYNEQFF
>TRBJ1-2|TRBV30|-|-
TGTGCCTGCCAGGTCGGCTATGGCTACACCTTC
CACQVGYGYTF
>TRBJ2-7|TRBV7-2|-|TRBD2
TGTGCCAGCAGCTTAGAAGGGACTAGCGGGGTGGTCGAGCAGTACTTC
CASSLEGTSGVVEQYF
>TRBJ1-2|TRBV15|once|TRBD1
TGTGCCACCAGCAGAGATCTGGACAGGGGGCATGGCTACACCTTC
CATSRDLDRGHGYTF